Listed here are 27 T cell receptor beta chains from one sample, sequenced in a study of blood T cell repertoires in COVID-19. The data were produced by immunoSEQ multiplex PCR, yet TCRdb's version contains in-frame clones alone and is incomplete. The data contain 200,000 to 250,000 clones, around 87% of them seen just once; the ten biggest clones take up roughly 3.7%. Sequencing was performed on PBMCs or T cells enriched from blood (not recorded which). These TCRs come from a woman aged 18-35 years in a cohort exposed to, infected with or recovered from COVID-19 (not recorded which).

V usage is TRBV7-9 and J usage is TRBJ2-2; D may be TRBD1 (5 bases). The germline V gene has CDR1 SEHNR and CDR2 FQNEAQ (reference sequence). Trimming removed 0 bases from V and 1 base from J, with 9 bases in between. The CDR3 covers 16 residues. The CDR3 region is CASSLADNLNTGELFF. The CDR3 DNA sequence: TGTGCCAGCAGCTTAGCGGACAACCTGAACACCGGGGAGCTGTTTTTT.

The rearrangement joins TRBV3-1 (or the pseudogene TRBV3-2) to TRBJ2-1, with TRBD2 identical over 8 bases. The CDR3 length is 15 residues. Unmatched junction bases numbered 8, after V lost 6 bases and J lost 4 bases. Per germline, CDR1 LGHDT and CDR2 YNNKEL (reference sequence). DNA for the CDR3: TGTGCCAGCAGTAAAATCGGACTAGCTTACAATGAGCAGTTCTTC. The encoded protein is CASSKIGLAYNEQFF.

The rearrangement joins TRBV13 to TRBJ2-7, with a possible D match to TRBD2 (5 bases). V was pared by 2 bases and J by 2 bases, with 13 bases between. In germline, CDR1 is PRHDT, CDR2 FYEKMQ (reference sequence). CDR3 length: 15 amino acids. DNA of the CDR3: TGTGCCAGCAGCTTATTCCGGGATCCTCCCTACGAGCAGTACTTC. Its translation is CASSLFRDPPYEQYF.

The chain uses TRBV11-1 and TRBJ2-7; 8 nucleotides match TRBD1. The CDR3 covers 16 residues. V lost 3 bases and J lost 2; bases outside the gene matches: 9. CDR1 and CDR2 (germline): SGHAT, FQDESV (reference sequence). The DNA for the CDR3 is TGTGCCAGCAGCTTCCGACCGGGACAGGCCCCCTACGAGCAGTACTTC. It translates to CASSFRPGQAPYEQYF.

Only one count was recorded for this clone. The gene calls are TRBV19 and TRBJ2-7; TRBD2 aligns across 9 bases. Germline V gene lookup returns CDR1 LNHDA and CDR2 SQIVND (reference sequence). The CDR3 totals 18 residues. V was pared by 0 bases and J by 2 bases, with 11 bases of the junction left unmatched. CDR3 DNA: TGTGCCAGTAGTATAGAAGCTAGCGGGGAGACAAGTCCCTACGAGCAGTACTTC. It translates to CASSIEASGETSPYEQYF.

CDR3 DNA: TGTGCCAGCTCACCAAGGAGGGGAGGAGATAATGAAAAACTGTTTTTT. Amino acid sequence: CASSPRRGGDNEKLFF. The chain links TRBV18 to TRBJ1-4; possible D gene TRBD1, 5 bases. Trimming pared 2 bases from V and 4 bases from J, leaving 14 bases between. The germline gives CDR1 KGHSH, CDR2 LQKENI. This CDR3 has 16 amino acids.

V is TRBV18 and J is TRBJ1-4; 8 nucleotides align to TRBD1. J was trimmed by 5 bases and V by 4 bases; bases with no gene match: 3. The CDR3 consists of 14 residues. The germline V gene encodes CDR1 KGHSH and CDR2 LQKENI. This CDR3 reads CASSRDRQNEKLFF. For the CDR3, the DNA is TGTGCCAGCTCACGGGACAGGCAGAATGAAAAACTGTTTTTT.

The chain joins TRBV18 to TRBJ2-1; TRBD2 matches at 10 bases. CDR3 length: 15 amino acids. Looked up from germline, CDR1 is KGHSH and CDR2 is LQKENI. V dropped 5 bases and J dropped 7; count of bases not matched to a gene: 8. Here the CDR3 DNA reads TGTGCCAGCTCAGTAAGCGGGAGGGCTTGGAATGAGCAGTTCTTC. Its protein product is CASSVSGRAWNEQFF. Full variable domain (remainder filled in from reference TRBV18 and TRBJ2-1): NAGVMQNPRHLVRRRGQEARLRCSPMKGHSHVYWYRQLPEEGLKFMVYLQKENIIDESGMPKERFSAEFPKEGPSILRIQQVVRGDSAAYFCASSVSGRAWNEQFFGPGTRLTVL.

The CDR3 region has the DNA TGTGCCAGCAGATCGGGACAGGGGGCGAAGAATGAGCAGTTCTTC. This translates into CASRSGQGAKNEQFF. This rearrangement joins TRBV27 to TRBJ2-1; TRBD1 matches at 12 bases. There are 15 residues in the CDR3. V gave up 6 bases and J gave up 7 bases; unmatched junction bases: 7. Germline assignment: CDR1 MNHEY and CDR2 SMNVEV (reference sequence).

The rearrangement links TRBV7-2 to TRBJ1-3; tentatively, D is TRBD1 (5 bases). This CDR3 comprises 15 residues. The V end lost 6 bases, the J end lost 0 bases, and 12 bases lay between the germline ends. Germline lookup yields CDR1 SGHTA and CDR2 FQGNSA. CDR3 sequence: CASRPLGLSGNTIYF. The DNA for the CDR3 is TGTGCCAGCAGGCCCCTGGGGCTCTCTGGAAACACCATATATTTT.

The rearrangement uses TRBV28 and TRBJ1-1; D gene ambiguous. V dropped 5 bases and J dropped 5 bases, with 6 bases sitting between them. CDR1 is MDHEN and CDR2 is SYDVKM in the germline V gene. The CDR3 contains 11 residues. CDR3 region: CASSTGTEAFF. In nucleotides, the CDR3 is TGTGCCAGCAGTACCGGGACTGAAGCTTTCTTT.

The chain recombines TRBV5-1 with TRBJ1-1; TRBD1 matches at 8 bases. V was clipped by 7 bases and J by 1 base; unmatched bases: 3. The CDR3 has 13 amino acids. The germline gives CDR1 SGHRS, CDR2 YFSETQ. In DNA, the CDR3 is TGCGCCAGCCGACAGGGGTCGAACACTGAAGCTTTCTTT. Translated: CASRQGSNTEAFF. Variable domain in full (rest from reference TRBV5-1 and TRBJ1-1): KAGVTQTPRYLIKTRGQQVTLSCSPISGHRSVSWYQQTPGQGLQFLFEYFSETQRNKGNFPGRFSGRQFSNSRSEMNVSTLELGDSALYLCASRQGSNTEAFFGQGTRLTVV.

J is TRBJ1-1 and V is TRBV3-1 (or the pseudogene TRBV3-2); TRBD1 agrees at 8 bases. Germline V gene data show CDR1 as LGHDT and CDR2 as YNNKEL (reference sequence). V gave up 8 bases and J gave up 1 base; unmatched junction bases: 3. The CDR3 runs to 13 residues. The CDR3: CASAGTGNTEAFF. CDR3 sequence (DNA): TGTGCCAGCGCCGGGACAGGGAACACTGAAGCTTTCTTT.

The rearrangement links TRBV5-1 to TRBJ2-7, with D perhaps TRBD2 (5 bases). V was clipped by 2 bases and J by 6 bases, with 18 bases between them. Germline loops: CDR1 SGHRS, CDR2 YFSETQ. The CDR3 totals 15 residues. The CDR3 sequence is CASSFSGSGEGEQYF. CDR3 nucleotide sequence: TGCGCCAGCAGCTTTTCGGGAAGCGGAGAGGGCGAGCAGTACTTC.

V and J are TRBV10-1 and TRBJ1-6, with D possibly matching TRBD1 (6 bases). CDR1 is WNHNN and CDR2 is SYGVQD in the germline V gene (reference sequence). CDR3 length equals 14 residues. Trimming left V 6 bases short and J 10 bases short, with 16 bases between. The CDR3 sequence is CASSGQATGSPLHF. The CDR3 nucleotides read TGCGCCAGCAGCGGGCAGGCTACAGGGTCACCCCTCCACTTT.

The CDR3 coding sequence is TGTGCCTGGAATCCCCGGGGGAGAGGATTTACTGAAGCTTTCTTT. Its protein product is CAWNPRGRGFTEAFF. This sequence joins TRBV30 and TRBJ1-1, with D perhaps matching TRBD1 (5 bases). Trimming pared 4 bases from V and 5 bases from J, leaving 20 bases between. The germline V gene has CDR1 GTSNPN and CDR2 SVGIG (reference sequence). The CDR3 has 15 residues.

V is TRBV4-1 and J is TRBJ2-3; 7 bases match TRBD2. Germline V gives CDR1 MGHRA, CDR2 YSYEKL. The V and J ends lost 4 bases and 3 bases, in that order; junction bases with no gene match: 7. This CDR3 has 15 amino acids. The CDR3 spells CASSPQLARTDTQYF. CDR3 DNA: TGCGCCAGCAGCCCTCAACTAGCGCGGACAGATACGCAGTATTTT.

DNA of the CDR3: TGCGCCAGCAGCCTCGTGGGGGGGAGGAACACTGAAGCTTTCTTT. As protein: CASSLVGGRNTEAFF. The J gene is TRBJ1-1, the V gene TRBV5-1; possible D gene TRBD1, 5 bases. CDR1 SGHRS and CDR2 YFSETQ come from the germline V gene. CDR3 length: 15 residues. Trimming removed 4 bases at V and 1 base at J, with 14 bases between.

This clone has a handful of counts. The gene calls are TRBV19 and TRBJ1-1; 7 bases are a match to TRBD1. This CDR3 region has 15 residues. V shed 5 bases and J 0 bases; nucleotides not matched to a gene: 6. The germline V gene encodes CDR1 LNHDA and CDR2 SQIVND (reference sequence). CDR3 bases: TGTGCCAGTAGTCCGCGGACAGGAGTGAACACTGAAGCTTTCTTT. Translation gives CASSPRTGVNTEAFF.

The chain links TRBV27 to TRBJ1-6; D perhaps matches TRBD1 (6 bases). V dropped 6 bases and J dropped 4 bases, with 19 bases sitting between them. CDR3 length: 17 residues. From germline, CDR1 is MNHEY and CDR2 SMNVEV (reference sequence). CDR3 in amino acids: CASRGPGTQIYNSPLHF. The CDR3 DNA sequence: TGTGCCAGCAGAGGCCCCGGGACACAAATTTATAATTCACCCCTCCACTTT.

The chain links TRBV5-4 to TRBJ2-7; 15 nucleotides line up with TRBD2. With V trimmed by 4 bases and J by 4 bases, 6 bases remained unmatched. The germline V gene encodes CDR1 SGHNT and CDR2 YYREEE (reference sequence). CDR3 length: 16 amino acids. Here the CDR3 DNA reads TGTGCCAGCAGCCCGGGACTAGCGGGAGGTATATACGAGCAGTACTTC. Amino acids: CASSPGLAGGIYEQYF.

In its sample, this clone was seen a few times. The sample carries other DNA sequences with the same CDR3. The rearrangement uses TRBV27 and TRBJ2-7; the match to TRBD2 covers 11 bases. This CDR3 spans 14 amino acids. From germline, CDR1 is MNHEY and CDR2 SMNVEV (reference sequence). V lost 4 bases, J lost 3 bases, and 2 bases stayed unmatched. In DNA form, the CDR3 reads TGTGCCAGCAGTTCCACTAGCGGGAGCTACGAGCAGTACTTC. As protein: CASSSTSGSYEQYF.

This sequence joins TRBV6-5 and TRBJ2-1; 9 nucleotides align to TRBD2. Losses at the gene ends were 7 bases for V and 4 bases for J; bases not matched to a gene: 8. Germline V gene lookup returns CDR1 MNHEY and CDR2 SVGAGI. The CDR3 extends over 15 amino acids. The CDR3 protein is CASISEAGGYNEQFF. The CDR3 DNA follows: TGTGCCAGCATAAGTGAGGCGGGAGGGTACAATGAGCAGTTCTTC.

The gene calls are TRBV19 and TRBJ1-4; D gene ambiguous. Trimming shortened V by 7 bases and J by 0 bases, and 12 bases separated the two germline ends. The CDR3 has 15 amino acids. Germline lookup yields CDR1 LNHDA and CDR2 SQIVND (reference sequence). The CDR3 DNA sequence: TGTGCCAGTATGCGCGCAGCGGCAACTAATGAAAAACTGTTTTTT. It is translated as CASMRAAATNEKLFF.

The V and J genes are TRBV27 and TRBJ1-4; no definite D call. V lost 4 bases and J lost 7, with 13 bases in between. Looked up from germline, CDR1 is MNHEY and CDR2 is SMNVEV (reference sequence). The CDR3 spans 14 residues. CDR3 region: CASSSPRPGEKLFF. The CDR3 DNA follows: TGTGCCAGCAGTTCCCCCCGGCCGGGTGAAAAACTGTTTTTT.

The chain combines TRBV7-3 with TRBJ1-3, with a weak D call TRBD1 (6 bases). This CDR3 spans 14 amino acids. CDR1 and CDR2 (germline): SGHTA, FQGTGA. The V and J ends lost 5 bases and 0 bases respectively, with 8 bases between them. The CDR3 here is CASSATGSGNTIYF. In DNA, the CDR3 is TGTGCCAGCAGCGCGACAGGCTCTGGAAACACCATATATTTT.

The V gene is TRBV19, the J gene TRBJ2-7; 7 bases are shared with TRBD2. The CDR3 runs 15 residues. Trimming cost V 6 bases and J 3 bases; bases outside gene matches: 11. Germline V gives CDR1 LNHDA, CDR2 SQIVND (reference sequence). CDR3 protein: CASSPFSGPLYEQYF. CDR3 bases: TGTGCCAGTAGCCCCTTTAGCGGGCCTCTCTACGAGCAGTACTTC.